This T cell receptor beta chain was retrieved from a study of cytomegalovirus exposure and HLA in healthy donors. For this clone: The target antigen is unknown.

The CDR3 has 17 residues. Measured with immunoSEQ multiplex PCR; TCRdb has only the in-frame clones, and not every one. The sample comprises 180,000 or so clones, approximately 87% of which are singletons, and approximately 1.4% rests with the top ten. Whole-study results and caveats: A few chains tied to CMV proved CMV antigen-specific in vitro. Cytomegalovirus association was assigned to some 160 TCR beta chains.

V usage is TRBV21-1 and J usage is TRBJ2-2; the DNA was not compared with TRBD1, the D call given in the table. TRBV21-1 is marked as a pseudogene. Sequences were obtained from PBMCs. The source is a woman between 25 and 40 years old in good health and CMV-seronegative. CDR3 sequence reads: CASSKAVDRGPTGELFF. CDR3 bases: TGTGCCAGCAGCAAAGCGGTCGACAGGGGGCCCACCGGGGAGCTGTTTTTT.